The rows below give T cell receptor beta chains drawn from one sample of a study of shared clonotypes between healthy human individuals. Assay used: immunoSEQ multiplex PCR; TCRdb lists only in-frame clones, some missing. Of over a million clones listed, around 74% were seen once; the top ten hold less than 1.5%. The source material was memory CD4+ T cells sorted from blood. The receptors here all came from a man aged 18 to 29 in good health. Each CDR3 is given with its conserved first and last residue. Fields, in order: D gene, J gene, clone size, V gene, CDR3 protein, CDR3 DNA. D genes are given only for firm matches. Not all rows give a size; the values are once, few, many and, for expanded clones, a class.

d_gene: -
j_gene: TRBJ2-1
abundance: -
v_gene: TRBV7-2
CDR3aa: CASSSGGHEQFF
CDR3nt: TGTGCCAGCAGCTCGGGGGGCCATGAGCAGTTCTTC

d_gene: -
j_gene: TRBJ1-2
abundance: -
v_gene: TRBV28
CDR3aa: CASSLFKPPGRGYGYTF
CDR3nt: TGTGCCAGCAGTTTATTTAAGCCCCCCGGACGGGGCTATGGCTACACCTTC

d_gene: -
j_gene: TRBJ1-1
abundance: -
v_gene: TRBV30
CDR3aa: CAWRDMTEAFF
CDR3nt: TGTGCCTGGAGGGACATGACTGAAGCTTTCTTT

d_gene: TRBD2
j_gene: TRBJ2-3
abundance: -
v_gene: TRBV2
CDR3aa: CASRPGLAGARTQYF
CDR3nt: TGTGCCAGCAGACCGGGACTAGCGGGGGCCCGTACGCAGTATTTT

d_gene: -
j_gene: TRBJ2-2
abundance: -
v_gene: TRBV7-8
CDR3aa: CASSLARPTGELFF
CDR3nt: TGTGCCAGCAGCTTAGCGCGTCCCACCGGGGAGCTGTTTTTT

d_gene: -
j_gene: TRBJ2-5
abundance: -
v_gene: TRBV5-1
CDR3aa: CASSSGTKASSQETQYF
CDR3nt: TGCGCCAGCAGCTCCGGGACAAAGGCGAGCAGCCAAGAGACCCAGTACTTC

d_gene: TRBD1
j_gene: TRBJ2-1
abundance: -
v_gene: TRBV7-9
CDR3aa: CASSSGQVRNEQFF
CDR3nt: TGTGCCAGCAGCTCTGGACAGGTGAGGAATGAGCAGTTCTTC

d_gene: -
j_gene: TRBJ2-7
abundance: -
v_gene: TRBV7-9
CDR3aa: CASSFRDGMGEQYF
CDR3nt: TGTGCCAGCAGCTTCCGGGACGGAATGGGAGAGCAGTACTTC

d_gene: -
j_gene: TRBJ1-4
abundance: -
v_gene: TRBV5-1
CDR3aa: CASSLESGAGEKLFF
CDR3nt: TGCGCCAGCAGTCTGGAGTCAGGGGCGGGTGAAAAACTGTTTTTT

d_gene: -
j_gene: TRBJ1-5
abundance: few
v_gene: TRBV5-8
CDR3aa: CASSSLDPQHF
CDR3nt: TGTGCCAGCAGCTCTCTGGACCCCCAGCATTTT

d_gene: -
j_gene: TRBJ2-2
abundance: many
v_gene: TRBV6-4
CDR3aa: CASSGTSFGGELFF
CDR3nt: TGTGCCAGCAGCGGGACTTCCTTTGGCGGGGAGCTGTTTTTT

d_gene: -
j_gene: TRBJ1-2
abundance: -
v_gene: TRBV28
CDR3aa: CASSLGTDYGYTF
CDR3nt: TGTGCCAGCAGTTTAGGAACAGACTATGGCTACACCTTC

d_gene: -
j_gene: TRBJ2-1
abundance: -
v_gene: TRBV14
CDR3aa: CASSRSVTVRANRRSEQFF
CDR3nt: TGTGCCAGCAGCCGTAGTGTGACAGTTCGGGCCAACCGGAGGTCTGAGCAGTTCTTC

d_gene: -
j_gene: TRBJ2-1
abundance: -
v_gene: TRBV5-1
CDR3aa: CASSLISFDEQFF
CDR3nt: TGCGCCAGCAGCTTGATTTCGTTCGATGAGCAGTTCTTC

d_gene: -
j_gene: TRBJ1-1
abundance: -
v_gene: TRBV28
CDR3aa: CASSTFQGFNTEAFF
CDR3nt: TGTGCCAGCAGCACGTTCCAGGGATTTAATACTGAAGCTTTCTTT

d_gene: -
j_gene: TRBJ1-1
abundance: -
v_gene: TRBV10-3
CDR3aa: CAISEPDRRGEAFF
CDR3nt: TGTGCCATCAGTGAGCCCGACAGGAGGGGTGAAGCTTTCTTT

d_gene: -
j_gene: TRBJ1-4
abundance: few
v_gene: TRBV27
CDR3aa: CASSATPVGPNEKLFF
CDR3nt: TGTGCCAGCAGTGCAACCCCCGTGGGACCTAATGAAAAACTGTTTTTT

d_gene: TRBD2
j_gene: TRBJ2-1
abundance: once
v_gene: TRBV7-3
CDR3aa: CASSQTSASYNEQFF
CDR3nt: TGTGCCAGCAGCCAGACTAGCGCCTCCTACAATGAGCAGTTCTTC

d_gene: -
j_gene: TRBJ2-3
abundance: -
v_gene: TRBV6-5
CDR3aa: CASRGASGTDTQYF
CDR3nt: TGTGCCAGCAGGGGGGCTAGCGGCACAGATACGCAGTATTTT

d_gene: -
j_gene: TRBJ1-6
abundance: -
v_gene: TRBV7-2
CDR3aa: CASSRGRTFNSPLHF
CDR3nt: TGTGCCAGCAGCCGCGGACGGACCTTTAATTCACCCCTCCACTTT

d_gene: -
j_gene: TRBJ2-7
abundance: once
v_gene: TRBV9
CDR3aa: CASSGSSLTYEQYF
CDR3nt: TGTGCCAGCAGCGGTTCAAGTTTGACCTACGAGCAGTACTTC

d_gene: TRBD1
j_gene: TRBJ1-2
abundance: once
v_gene: TRBV5-1
CDR3aa: CASSDSGTVDGYTF
CDR3nt: TGCGCCAGCAGCGACTCCGGGACAGTAGATGGCTACACCTTC

d_gene: -
j_gene: TRBJ1-1
abundance: -
v_gene: TRBV5-1
CDR3aa: CASSLAGGMNTEAFF
CDR3nt: TGCGCCAGCAGCTTGGCAGGCGGTATGAACACTGAAGCTTTCTTT

d_gene: TRBD2
j_gene: TRBJ2-3
abundance: -
v_gene: TRBV4-2
CDR3aa: CASSQASGGALDTQYF
CDR3nt: TGTGCCAGCAGCCAGGCTAGCGGGGGGGCCTTAGATACGCAGTATTTT

d_gene: TRBD2
j_gene: TRBJ2-5
abundance: once
v_gene: TRBV5-4
CDR3aa: CASSLGAGQETQYF
CDR3nt: TGTGCCAGCAGCTTAGGAGCGGGGCAAGAGACCCAGTACTTC

d_gene: TRBD1
j_gene: TRBJ2-7
abundance: -
v_gene: TRBV6-5
CDR3aa: CASTGQGRYEQYF
CDR3nt: TGTGCCAGCACCGGACAGGGGAGGTACGAGCAGTACTTC

d_gene: -
j_gene: TRBJ2-4
abundance: -
v_gene: TRBV11-3
CDR3aa: CASSPGGGQAKNIQYF
CDR3nt: TGTGCCAGCAGCCCCGGGGGAGGACAGGCCAAAAACATTCAGTACTTC

d_gene: -
j_gene: TRBJ2-5
abundance: -
v_gene: TRBV10-1
CDR3aa: CATSGRDETQYF
CDR3nt: TGCGCCACCTCGGGAAGGGATGAGACCCAGTACTTC

d_gene: TRBD2
j_gene: TRBJ2-2
abundance: -
v_gene: TRBV5-1
CDR3aa: CASSASSGVTTGELFF
CDR3nt: TGCGCCAGCAGCGCCTCTAGCGGGGTGACCACCGGGGAGCTGTTTTTT

d_gene: -
j_gene: TRBJ2-1
abundance: -
v_gene: TRBV5-1
CDR3aa: CASSGGTSLRSYNEQFF
CDR3nt: TGCGCCAGCAGCGGGGGTACTAGCCTTCGGTCCTACAATGAGCAGTTCTTC

d_gene: TRBD2
j_gene: TRBJ2-7
abundance: -
v_gene: TRBV2
CDR3aa: CASTDRGLANPYEQYF
CDR3nt: TGTGCCAGCACCGATCGGGGACTAGCGAACCCCTACGAGCAGTACTTC

d_gene: -
j_gene: TRBJ2-7
abundance: -
v_gene: TRBV7-9
CDR3aa: CASSLSSGYSYEQYF
CDR3nt: TGTGCCAGCAGCTTAAGTTCAGGGTACTCCTACGAGCAGTACTTC

d_gene: -
j_gene: TRBJ1-2
abundance: -
v_gene: TRBV15
CDR3aa: CATSRELGVSYGYTF
CDR3nt: TGTGCCACCAGCAGAGAACTAGGGGTGAGCTATGGCTACACCTTC

d_gene: TRBD1
j_gene: TRBJ1-2
abundance: few
v_gene: TRBV18
CDR3aa: CASSPRQGDYGYTF
CDR3nt: TGTGCCAGCTCACCGAGGCAGGGGGACTATGGCTACACCTTC

d_gene: TRBD1
j_gene: TRBJ2-1
abundance: -
v_gene: TRBV29-1
CDR3aa: CSADRAGNEQFF
CDR3nt: TGCAGCGCTGACAGGGCAGGGAATGAGCAGTTCTTC

d_gene: -
j_gene: TRBJ2-7
abundance: once
v_gene: TRBV18
CDR3aa: CASSPSDTREQYF
CDR3nt: TGTGCCAGCTCACCTTCCGATACTCGCGAGCAGTACTTC

d_gene: -
j_gene: TRBJ1-6
abundance: -
v_gene: TRBV11-2
CDR3aa: CASSPRELSPLHF
CDR3nt: TGTGCCAGCAGCCCCCGGGAGCTTTCACCCCTCCACTTT

d_gene: -
j_gene: TRBJ1-4
abundance: -
v_gene: TRBV7-9
CDR3aa: CASSLVSGNEKLFF
CDR3nt: TGTGCCAGCAGCTTAGTATCCGGGAATGAAAAACTGTTTTTT

d_gene: TRBD2
j_gene: TRBJ2-7
abundance: -
v_gene: TRBV27
CDR3aa: CASRRGTSGSGSYEQYF
CDR3nt: TGTGCCAGCAGAAGGGGGACTAGCGGGAGCGGAAGCTACGAGCAGTACTTC

d_gene: TRBD2
j_gene: TRBJ2-1
abundance: -
v_gene: TRBV14
CDR3aa: CASSHGTSGVYNEQFF
CDR3nt: TGTGCCAGCAGCCACGGGACTAGCGGGGTTTACAATGAGCAGTTCTTC

d_gene: -
j_gene: TRBJ2-7
abundance: -
v_gene: TRBV7-8
CDR3aa: CASSLGGLTVSYEQYF
CDR3nt: TGTGCCAGCAGCTTAGGGGGACTGACGGTCTCCTACGAGCAGTACTTC

d_gene: -
j_gene: TRBJ2-2
abundance: -
v_gene: TRBV6-5
CDR3aa: CASSLTAIGELFF
CDR3nt: TGTGCCAGCAGTTTAACAGCCATAGGGGAGCTGTTTTTT

d_gene: -
j_gene: TRBJ1-4
abundance: -
v_gene: TRBV10-3
CDR3aa: CAISPATNEKLFF
CDR3nt: TGTGCCATCAGTCCGGCAACTAATGAAAAACTGTTTTTT

d_gene: TRBD2
j_gene: TRBJ2-5
abundance: -
v_gene: TRBV5-6
CDR3aa: CASSRRTSGSQETQYF
CDR3nt: TGTGCCAGCAGCCGTCGGACTAGCGGGAGTCAAGAGACCCAGTACTTC

d_gene: -
j_gene: TRBJ2-1
abundance: -
v_gene: TRBV6-1
CDR3aa: CASSSGLDYNEQFF
CDR3nt: TGTGCCAGCAGTAGTGGACTGGACTACAATGAGCAGTTCTTC

d_gene: -
j_gene: TRBJ1-4
abundance: -
v_gene: TRBV19
CDR3aa: CASTGSRGEKLFF
CDR3nt: TGTGCCAGTACGGGTTCTAGGGGTGAAAAACTGTTTTTT

d_gene: -
j_gene: TRBJ2-7
abundance: -
v_gene: TRBV7-9
CDR3aa: CASSLEGSSYEQYF
CDR3nt: TGTGCCAGCAGCTTAGAGGGGAGCTCCTACGAGCAGTACTTC

d_gene: TRBD2
j_gene: TRBJ2-5
abundance: -
v_gene: TRBV5-1
CDR3aa: CASSFSGGLETQYF
CDR3nt: TGCGCCAGCAGCTTCAGCGGGGGGTTGGAGACCCAGTACTTC

d_gene: -
j_gene: TRBJ2-3
abundance: -
v_gene: TRBV6-1
CDR3aa: CASSPTGGGDTQYF
CDR3nt: TGTGCCAGCAGTCCTACAGGGGGGGGTGATACGCAGTATTTT

d_gene: -
j_gene: TRBJ1-4
abundance: -
v_gene: TRBV2
CDR3aa: CASSPTEKLFF
CDR3nt: TGTGCCAGCAGTCCCACTGAAAAACTGTTTTTT

d_gene: TRBD1
j_gene: TRBJ1-4
abundance: few
v_gene: TRBV19
CDR3aa: CASSGQGLTNEKLFF
CDR3nt: TGTGCCAGTTCGGGACAGGGGCTGACTAATGAAAAACTGTTTTTT

d_gene: TRBD2
j_gene: TRBJ2-5
abundance: -
v_gene: TRBV27
CDR3aa: CASSRPGLGEETQYF
CDR3nt: TGTGCCAGCAGTCGGCCGGGACTAGGGGAGGAGACCCAGTACTTC

d_gene: -
j_gene: TRBJ2-1
abundance: -
v_gene: TRBV28
CDR3aa: CATHGLESYNEQFF
CDR3nt: TGTGCCACCCATGGCCTCGAGTCCTACAATGAGCAGTTCTTC

d_gene: -
j_gene: TRBJ1-2
abundance: once
v_gene: TRBV2
CDR3aa: CASSLDSNYGYTF
CDR3nt: TGTGCCAGCAGCTTGGACAGCAACTATGGCTACACCTTC

d_gene: -
j_gene: TRBJ2-7
abundance: -
v_gene: TRBV27
CDR3aa: CASSLSGGWGGEQYF
CDR3nt: TGTGCCAGCAGTTTATCGGGGGGATGGGGAGGCGAGCAGTACTTC

d_gene: TRBD1
j_gene: TRBJ2-1
abundance: -
v_gene: TRBV5-1
CDR3aa: CASSRDPGQLLSYNEQFF
CDR3nt: TGCGCCAGCAGCCGAGACCCGGGACAGTTACTCTCCTACAATGAGCAGTTCTTC

d_gene: TRBD1
j_gene: TRBJ1-3
abundance: -
v_gene: TRBV29-1
CDR3aa: CSVRDRDGNTIYF
CDR3nt: TGCAGCGTCCGGGACAGAGATGGAAACACCATATATTTT

d_gene: TRBD2
j_gene: TRBJ2-2
abundance: -
v_gene: TRBV6-5
CDR3aa: CASRLAGVSTGELFF
CDR3nt: TGTGCCAGCAGACTAGCGGGAGTTAGCACCGGGGAGCTGTTTTTT

d_gene: TRBD1
j_gene: TRBJ1-2
abundance: -
v_gene: TRBV7-3
CDR3aa: CASSPGGDSPGYTF
CDR3nt: TGTGCCAGCAGCCCGGGCGGGGACAGCCCCGGCTACACCTTC

d_gene: -
j_gene: TRBJ2-7
abundance: many
v_gene: TRBV7-9
CDR3aa: CASSRQSNSYEQYF
CDR3nt: TGTGCCAGCAGCCGACAGTCTAATTCCTACGAGCAGTACTTC